The next 14 T cell receptor beta chains were all read from a single sample in a study of blood T cell repertoires in COVID-19. Sequenced by immunoSEQ multiplex PCR; TCRdb stores in-frame clones only, minus some. The table includes around 150,000 clones, around 89% detected once. Sequenced: PBMCs or T cells enriched from blood (not recorded which). The source of these receptors is a woman in her fifties or sixties who had recovered from COVID-19.

The genes are TRBV7-6 and TRBJ2-7, with 7 bases that match TRBD1. Germline V CDR1 and CDR2: SGHVS, FNYEAQ. With V trimmed by 0 bases and J by 4 bases, 6 bases remained unmatched. This CDR3 is 15 amino acids long. CDR3 protein: CASSLASGGGYEQYF. The CDR3 DNA is TGTGCCAGCAGCTTAGCGTCAGGGGGTGGGTACGAGCAGTACTTC.

The chain is built from TRBV7-2 and TRBJ2-7, with a possible D match to TRBD2 (6 bases). V lost 4 bases to trimming and J lost 7 bases, with 8 bases between them. Germline V gene lookup returns CDR1 SGHTA and CDR2 FQGNSA. This CDR3 region has 11 residues. The CDR3: CASSSRGEQYF. The CDR3 nucleotides are TGTGCCAGCAGCTCCCGGGGGGAGCAGTACTTC. Full variable domain (rest looked up from reference TRBV7-2 and TRBJ2-7): GAGVSQSPSNKVTEKGKDVELRCDPISGHTALYWYRQSLGQGLEFLIYFQGNSAPDKSGLPSDRFSAERTGGSVSTLTIQRTQQEDSAVYLCASSSRGEQYFGPGTRLTVT.

This chain joins TRBV30 and TRBJ2-1; 7 nucleotides align to TRBD1. The CDR3 has 17 residues. Losses at the gene ends were 0 bases for V and 9 bases for J; bases not matched to a gene: 17. Germline CDR1 is GTSNPN and CDR2 is SVGIG (reference sequence). The CDR3 here is CAWSVGFARQAGGEQFF. The CDR3 region has the DNA TGTGCCTGGAGTGTAGGTTTCGCGCGGCAGGCAGGGGGTGAGCAGTTCTTC. Using reference TRBV30 and TRBJ2-1 for the parts outside the CDR3, the full variable domain is SQTIHQWPATLVQPVGSPLSLECTVEGTSNPNLYWYRQAAGRGLQLLFYSVGIGQISSEVPQNLSASRPQDRQFILSSKKLLLSDSGFYLCAWSVGFARQAGGEQFFGPGTRLTVL.

This chain links TRBV5-1 with TRBJ1-3; D is perhaps TRBD1 (5 bases). Trimming left V 0 bases short and J 4 bases short, with 11 bases between. CDR1 and CDR2 (germline): SGHRS, YFSETQ. The CDR3 sequence is 15 residues long. DNA of the CDR3: TGCGCCAGCAGCTTGGATGGGACTTCAGGAAACACCATATATTTT. Translating it yields CASSLDGTSGNTIYF.

V is TRBV6-2 or TRBV6-3 and J is TRBJ2-3; D gene unclear. Trimming left V 3 bases short and J 4 bases short, with 17 bases between. CDR1 MNHEY and CDR2 SVGEGT come from the germline V gene. The CDR3 runs to 16 residues. CDR3 loop: CASSYEILHRADTQYF. The CDR3 nucleotides are TGTGCCAGCAGTTATGAGATCCTACATCGGGCAGATACGCAGTATTTT.

The chain recombines TRBV2 with TRBJ1-1; 11 bases agree with TRBD1. CDR3 size: 19 residues. The germline CDR1 and CDR2 sequences are SNHLY and FYNNEI. The ends lost 6 bases at V and 0 bases at J; junction bases unmatched: 15. CDR3 in amino acids: CASRPRDRGRRTMNTEAFF. For the CDR3, the DNA is TGTGCCAGCAGGCCCCGGGACAGGGGGAGGAGGACCATGAACACTGAAGCTTTCTTT.

As regards this clone: Sequence at one end of the junction differs from germline and may be a read error. V and J are TRBV7-7 and TRBJ2-1; D unclear. The CDR3 sequence is 16 residues long. CDR1 and CDR2 from the germline V gene are SSHAT and FNYEAQ (reference sequence). The CDR3 is CASSLDYRDSLNEQFF. The CDR3 nucleotides are TGTGCTAGCAGCTTAGATTATCGTGACTCCCTCAATGAGCAGTTCTTC.

V usage is TRBV5-1 and J usage is TRBJ2-2; TRBD2 aligns across 10 bases. The V and J ends lost 0 bases and 6 bases, in that order; junction bases with no gene match: 5. Germline loops: CDR1 SGHRS, CDR2 YFSETQ. This CDR3 has 16 residues. CDR3 coding DNA: TGCGCCAGCAGCTTGGGCCAGCGGGGGGGCCCCGGGGAGCTGTTTTTT. This translates into CASSLGQRGGPGELFF.

V gene TRBV11-2 combines with J gene TRBJ2-5, with D tentatively TRBD2 (6 bases). Trimming cost V 5 bases and J 5 bases, with 21 bases left between them. Germline V gene lookup returns CDR1 SGHAT and CDR2 FQNNGV. This CDR3 is 16 amino acids long. Here the CDR3 DNA reads TGTGCCAGCAGCCGTGGGACTGCCCGTCAAAGGGAGACCCAGTACTTC. This translates into CASSRGTARQRETQYF.

The chain couples TRBV9 to TRBJ1-5; 9 bases align to TRBD1. The CDR3 is 16 amino acids. Germline-derived CDR1 and CDR2 are SGDLS and YYNGEE. V shed 3 bases and J 1 base; nucleotides not matched to a gene: 5. The CDR3 is CASSAGTGLSNQPQHF. Here the CDR3 DNA reads TGTGCCAGCAGCGCGGGGACAGGGTTAAGCAATCAGCCCCAGCATTTT.

CDR3 loop: CASSLFPTSGSYEQYF. CDR3 nucleotide sequence: TGTGCCAGCAGTTTATTCCCGACTAGCGGGTCCTACGAGCAGTACTTC. The chain combines TRBV27 with TRBJ2-7; TRBD2 matches 10 bases. The V and J ends lost 1 base and 1 base, in that order; junction bases with no gene match: 4. Germline CDR1 reads MNHEY; CDR2 reads SMNVEV (reference sequence). The CDR3 has 16 residues.

In its sample, this clone was seen once. The rearrangement links TRBV6-2 or TRBV6-3 to TRBJ1-2, with D maybe TRBD1 (6 bases). Trimming removed 4 bases from V and 7 bases from J, with 19 bases in between. The CDR3 has 15 amino acids. Germline loops: CDR1 MNHEY, CDR2 SVGEGT. As DNA, the CDR3 is TGTGCCAGCAGTTCCCGACAGGCGACTTGGGGTGGCTACACCTTC. Its protein product is CASSSRQATWGGYTF.

The V and J genes are TRBV24-1 and TRBJ1-5; D perhaps matches TRBD1 (6 bases). The ends were cut back, 4 bases at V and 7 bases at J, with 13 bases in the middle. Germline V gene data show CDR1 as KGHDR and CDR2 as SFDVKD. The CDR3 extends over 14 amino acids. The CDR3 nucleotides are TGTGCCACCAGTGACTCCTCCAGGGGCCAGCCCCAGCATTTT. Translation: CATSDSSRGQPQHF.

The chain combines TRBV4-2 with TRBJ2-5; perhaps TRBD1 as D (6 bases). The CDR3 totals 14 residues. Germline loops: CDR1 LGHNA, CDR2 YNFKEQ. V was shortened by 0 bases and J by 9 bases, with 14 bases between the two germline ends. CDR3 region: CASSQEITGLAQYF. The CDR3 coding sequence is TGTGCCAGCAGCCAAGAAATAACAGGGCTGGCCCAGTACTTC.